The TCR beta chain described here comes from a study of a mutant IDH1 vaccine in newly diagnosed glioma. Study-level background: Vaccine administration was initiated 4-6 weeks following radiotherapy alone, or with temozolomide cycles. Study-wide results and caveats: Among patients, 93.3% showed immune responses induced by the vaccine.

On this clone itself: The antigen is not known.

Germline-derived CDR1 and CDR2 are LNHNV and YYDKDF (reference sequence). This CDR3 has 15 residues. V was cut by 2 bases and J by 6 bases, with 17 bases left in between. Assay used: immunoSEQ multiplex PCR; TCRdb lists only in-frame clones, some missing. The sample has about 53,000 clones; around 80% are singletons. The time point here: week 23, last vaccination. It was 300 ug of mutant IDH1 20-mer peptide that made up each vaccine dose, given with topical imiquimod. V is TRBV15 and J is TRBJ2-7; D may be TRBD1 (5 bases). This TCR was recovered from a woman aged 40 to 49 with glioma. Some clones in this sample may be carry-over from other donors' samples. The source material was PBMCs, sampled from a glioma patient whose treatment included an IDH1 peptide vaccine. The CDR3 loop is CATSRKTRTFPEQYF. The CDR3 nucleotides are TGTGCCACCAGCAGAAAGACACGGACATTCCCCGAGCAGTACTTC.